The subject of this entry is one T cell receptor (beta chain). No antigen is known for it. V shed 3 bases and J shed 3 bases, with 8 bases lying between them. The germline V gene has CDR1 SGHTA and CDR2 FQGTGA. The length of the CDR3 is 13 residues. Template-switching 5'RACE yielded the TCR cDNA; a universal primer site and UMIs were added in the process. TCRdb re-called the 5' RACE reads with MiXCR, one entry per CDR3 protein. The sample comprises around 500,000 distinct CDR3 sequences, 20% to 25% of which are singletons, and roughly a sixth rests with the top ten. This sample is drawn from a study of T cells after yellow fever vaccination. Findings and caveats of the study: By day 5 rather than day 15, the secondary response had peaked, though it was weaker. Booster sampling recovered most clones from primary vaccination (under 97% CD4, just over 85% CD8). Abundant clonotypes from the bulk population could contaminate FACS-sorted repertoires.

This TCR derives from a man aged 18 to 29 who received the YFV17D yellow fever vaccine. This material consisted of PBMCs, taken roughly 23 days after the first yellow fever vaccination. This chain joins TRBV7-3 and TRBJ1-1; D unclear. The CDR3 here is CASSLDHYTEAFF. In nucleotides, the CDR3 is TGTGCCAGCAGCTTGGACCACTACACTGAAGCTTTCTTT.